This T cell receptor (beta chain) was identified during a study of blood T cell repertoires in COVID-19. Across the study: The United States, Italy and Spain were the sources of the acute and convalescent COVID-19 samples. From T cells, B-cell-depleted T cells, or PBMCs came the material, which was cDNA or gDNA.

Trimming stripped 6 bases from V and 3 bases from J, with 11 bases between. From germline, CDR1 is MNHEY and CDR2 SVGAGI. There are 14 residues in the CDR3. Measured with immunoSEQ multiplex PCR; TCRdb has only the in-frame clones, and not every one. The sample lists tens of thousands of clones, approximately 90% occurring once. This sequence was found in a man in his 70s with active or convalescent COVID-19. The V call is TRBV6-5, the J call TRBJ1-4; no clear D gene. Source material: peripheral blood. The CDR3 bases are TGTGCCAGCAGCCTACGTAGCTCTAATGAAAAACTGTTTTTT. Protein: CASSLRSSNEKLFF.